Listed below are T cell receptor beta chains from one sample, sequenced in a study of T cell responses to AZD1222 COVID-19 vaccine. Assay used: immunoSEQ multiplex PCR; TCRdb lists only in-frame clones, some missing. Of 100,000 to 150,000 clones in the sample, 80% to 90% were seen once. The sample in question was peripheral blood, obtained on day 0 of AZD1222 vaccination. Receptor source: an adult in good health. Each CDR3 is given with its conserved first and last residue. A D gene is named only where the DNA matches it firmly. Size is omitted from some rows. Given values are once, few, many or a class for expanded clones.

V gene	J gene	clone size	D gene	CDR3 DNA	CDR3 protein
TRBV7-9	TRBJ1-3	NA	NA	TGTGCCAGCAGCCTCGCCGGGTTTCACTCTGGAAACACCATATATTTT	CASSLAGFHSGNTIYF
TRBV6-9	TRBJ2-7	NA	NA	TGTGCCAGCAGTTATTGGTTTGGGCGGTTGGGAGGAGGCTACGAGCAGTACTTC	CASSYWFGRLGGGYEQYF
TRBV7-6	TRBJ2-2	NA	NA	TGTGCCAGCAGCTTTTCAGGGGCCGGGGAGCTGTTTTTT	CASSFSGAGELFF
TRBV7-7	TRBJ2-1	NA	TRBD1	TGTGCCAGCAGCAAGACAGGGAGCAATGAGCAGTTCTTC	CASSKTGSNEQFF
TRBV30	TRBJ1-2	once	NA	TGTGCCTGGAGACAAGACAGTCCCACGGGTGGCTACACCTTC	CAWRQDSPTGGYTF
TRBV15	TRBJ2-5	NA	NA	TGTGCCACCAGCCGGCCCGGGATAGGGCAAGAGACCCAGTACTTC	CATSRPGIGQETQYF
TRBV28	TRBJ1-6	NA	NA	TGTGCCAGCAGTTTTAGGGGAATATCACCCCTCCACTTT	CASSFRGISPLHF
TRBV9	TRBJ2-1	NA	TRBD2	TGTGCCAGCACCCCCGGCTACGGACTAGAGGGGAATGAGCAGTTCTTC	CASTPGYGLEGNEQFF
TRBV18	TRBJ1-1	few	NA	TGTGCCAGCTCACCGGGGGGAAGCACTGAAGCTTTCTTT	CASSPGGSTEAFF
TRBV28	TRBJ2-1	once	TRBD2	TGTGCCAGCAGTTTGTCCCTCGGTCCTAGCGGAGGGAACAATGAGCAGTTCTTC	CASSLSLGPSGGNNEQFF
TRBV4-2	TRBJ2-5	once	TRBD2	TGTGCCAGCAGCCAAGCAGGGGGTAGCGGGGGATCCGGGGAGACCCAGTACTTC	CASSQAGGSGGSGETQYF
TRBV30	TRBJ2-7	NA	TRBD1	TGTGCCTGGGGTCGTGGGACAGGGGAGCAGTACTTC	CAWGRGTGEQYF
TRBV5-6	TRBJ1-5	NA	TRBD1	TGTGCCAGCAGCTTGGGGACAGGGTACCAGCCCCAGCATTTT	CASSLGTGYQPQHF
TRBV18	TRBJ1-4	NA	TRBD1	TGTGCCAGCTCACCCCCGGGACAGGGATATGCAACTAATGAAAAACTGTTTTTT	CASSPPGQGYATNEKLFF
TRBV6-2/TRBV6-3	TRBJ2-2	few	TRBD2	TGTGCCAGCAGTTACTCGAGGCTCCTACTAGCGGGAGGCTCCTACGGGGAGCTGTTTTTT	CASSYSRLLLAGGSYGELFF
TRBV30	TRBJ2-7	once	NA	TGTGCCTGGAGTGTAGGATATCTCTACGAGCAGTACTTC	CAWSVGYLYEQYF
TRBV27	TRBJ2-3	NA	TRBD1	TGTGCCAGCTTAGGGACAGCTACAGATACGCAGTATTTT	CASLGTATDTQYF